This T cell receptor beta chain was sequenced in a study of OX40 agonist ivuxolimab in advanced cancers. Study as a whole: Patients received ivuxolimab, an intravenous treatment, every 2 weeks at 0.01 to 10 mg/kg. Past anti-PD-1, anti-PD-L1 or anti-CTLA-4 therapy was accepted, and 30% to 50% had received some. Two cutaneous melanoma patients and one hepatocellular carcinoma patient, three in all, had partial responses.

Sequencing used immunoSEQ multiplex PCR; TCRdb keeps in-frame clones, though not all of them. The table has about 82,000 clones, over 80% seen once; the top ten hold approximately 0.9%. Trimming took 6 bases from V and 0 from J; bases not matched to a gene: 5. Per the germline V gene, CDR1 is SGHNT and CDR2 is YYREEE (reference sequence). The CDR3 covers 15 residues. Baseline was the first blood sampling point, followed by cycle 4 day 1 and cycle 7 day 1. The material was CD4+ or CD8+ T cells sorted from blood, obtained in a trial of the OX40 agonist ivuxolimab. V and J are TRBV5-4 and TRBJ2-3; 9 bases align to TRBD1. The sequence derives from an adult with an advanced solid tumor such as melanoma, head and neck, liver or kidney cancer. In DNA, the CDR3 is TGTGCCAGCAACCGGGACAGGGCTAGCACAGATACGCAGTATTTT. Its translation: CASNRDRASTDTQYF.